The 27 T cell receptor beta chains below were found in one sample sequenced in a study of radiation and T cells in renal cell carcinoma. Libraries were prepared by immunoSEQ multiplex PCR; TCRdb keeps only in-frame clonotypes and omits some of them. This sample yields 70,000 to 95,000 clones, of which approximately 83% are seen a single time; roughly 6% belongs to the top ten. Stated time point: baseline pretreatment blood. Regarding treatment: 15 Gy SBRT to primary tumor, nephrectomy 4 weeks later. The sample in question was blood, obtained from a patient whose treatment included radiotherapy and nephrectomy. These receptors were taken from a man aged 55-75 years with renal cell carcinoma.

This sequence joins TRBV7-9 and TRBJ1-1; 8 nucleotides line up with TRBD1. With V trimmed by 1 base and J by 8 bases, 9 bases remained unmatched. The CDR3 runs to 15 residues. The germline gives CDR1 SEHNR, CDR2 FQNEAQ (reference sequence). This CDR3 reads CASSLEWNRGGEAFF. CDR3 coding DNA: TGTGCCAGCAGCTTAGAGTGGAACAGGGGGGGAGAAGCTTTCTTT. Together with reference TRBV7-9 and TRBJ1-1, the CDR3 gives the full variable domain: DTGVSQNPRHKITKRGQNVTFRCDPISEHNRLYWYRQTLGQGPEFLTYFQNEAQLEKSRLLSDRFSAERPKGSFSTLEIQRTEQGDSAMYLCASSLEWNRGGEAFFGQGTRLTVV.

V is TRBV30 and J is TRBJ2-7, with 11 nucleotides matching TRBD1. The CDR3 runs to 14 residues. Germline V CDR1 and CDR2: GTSNPN, SVGIG (reference sequence). The V and J ends lost 5 bases and 2 bases, in that order; junction bases with no gene match: 5. DNA of the CDR3: TGTGCCTGGGCTGGACAGGGGGCACCCTACGAGCAGTACTTC. It translates to CAWAGQGAPYEQYF.

The V and J genes are TRBV15 and TRBJ2-7, with TRBD2 as a possible D gene (5 bases). The CDR3 runs 15 residues. CDR1 is LNHNV, CDR2 YYDKDF, per germline (reference sequence). V was trimmed by 0 bases and J by 3 bases, leaving 12 bases between them. The CDR3 nucleotides read TGTGCCACCAGCAGAGATCTCCATGAGGGCTACGAGCAGTACTTC. It translates to CATSRDLHEGYEQYF.

The rearrangement uses TRBV4-2 and TRBJ1-5; D gene uncertain. V lost 4 bases and J lost 4, with 14 bases in between. Germline V gives CDR1 LGHNA, CDR2 YNFKEQ. The length of the CDR3 is 15 residues. The CDR3 loop is CASSLLREENQPQHF. CDR3 in DNA: TGTGCCAGCAGCCTCCTCCGGGAGGAGAATCAGCCCCAGCATTTT.

The chain joins TRBV13 to TRBJ1-2; D is ambiguous. The V gene lost 4 bases and the J gene lost 3 bases, with 3 bases spanning the gap. CDR1 and CDR2 from the germline V gene are PRHDT and FYEKMQ (reference sequence). The CDR3 sequence is 11 residues long. As DNA, the CDR3 is TGTGCCAGCAGCTCCCACTATGGCTACACCTTC. Its protein product is CASSSHYGYTF.

This clone was seen only once. The chain combines TRBV7-6 with TRBJ1-4, with TRBD1 matching over 7 bases. Germline lookup yields CDR1 SGHVS and CDR2 FNYEAQ. This CDR3 contains 13 residues. V lost 5 bases and J lost 8; bases outside the gene matches: 5. The CDR3 region has the DNA TGTGCCAGCAGCATGGGACAGCCCGAAAAACTGTTTTTT. It codes for CASSMGQPEKLFF.

The rearrangement uses TRBV5-8 and TRBJ2-5, with D unclear. The CDR3 is 12 amino acids. The germline gives CDR1 SGHTS, CDR2 YDEGEE. V gave up 1 base and J gave up 7 bases, with 8 bases separating them. CDR3 in DNA: TGTGCCAGCAGCTTGCAATGGGGGACCCAGTACTTC. Translation gives CASSLQWGTQYF.

The genes are TRBV7-3 and TRBJ2-2; a weak D match, TRBD1 (5 bases). Germline CDR1 SGHTA, CDR2 FQGTGA. The CDR3 is 15 amino acids. The V and J ends lost 5 bases and 0 bases respectively, with 10 bases between them. CDR3: CASSLRGTNTGELFF. In DNA form, the CDR3 reads TGTGCCAGCAGCCTAAGGGGTACGAACACCGGGGAGCTGTTTTTT.

The V gene is TRBV6-1, the J gene TRBJ2-7, with D unclear. This CDR3 is 15 amino acids long. V was clipped by 3 bases and J by 1 base, with 13 bases between them. CDR1 MNHNS and CDR2 SASEGT come from the germline V gene. CDR3 sequence: CASSERRTPSYEQYF. The CDR3 DNA reads as TGTGCCAGCAGTGAGCGCAGAACCCCATCCTACGAGCAGTACTTC.

DNA of the CDR3: TGCGCCAGCAGCTCCCGTGTTAGCGGGCTATCCTACGAGCAGTACTTC. Translating gives CASSSRVSGLSYEQYF. The chain employs TRBV5-1 and TRBJ2-7, with TRBD2 identical over 7 bases. The junction had 10 bases not matched to a gene; V was cut back by 3 bases and J by 1 base. The length of the CDR3 is 16 residues. Germline assignment: CDR1 SGHRS and CDR2 YFSETQ. Variable domain in full (rest from reference TRBV5-1 and TRBJ2-7): KAGVTQTPRYLIKTRGQQVTLSCSPISGHRSVSWYQQTPGQGLQFLFEYFSETQRNKGNFPGRFSGRQFSNSRSEMNVSTLELGDSALYLCASSSRVSGLSYEQYFGPGTRLTVT.

This sequence joins TRBV30 and TRBJ1-6; TRBD1 might be the D (5 bases). The CDR3 has 14 amino acids. Germline-derived CDR1 and CDR2 are GTSNPN and SVGIG (reference sequence). Deletions cut 5 bases from V and 7 bases from J, with 15 bases between. CDR3 bases: TGTGCCTGGGGTCTTGGGCAGGGAAATTCACCCCTCCACTTT. Translation: CAWGLGQGNSPLHF.

V usage is TRBV4-3 and J usage is TRBJ2-5; D may correspond to TRBD1 or TRBD2 (6 bases each). This CDR3 region has 17 residues. CDR1 LGHNA and CDR2 YSLEER come from the germline V gene. V lost 0 bases and J lost 4, with 18 bases in between. Here the CDR3 DNA reads TGCGCCAGCAGCCAAGATCCCCCGACAGGAGGGCGAGAGACCCAGTACTTC. Its translation is CASSQDPPTGGRETQYF.

The rearrangement joins TRBV27 to TRBJ1-4; D not resolved. The germline CDR1 and CDR2 sequences are MNHEY and SMNVEV (reference sequence). The V gene lost 4 bases and the J gene lost 7 bases, with 10 bases spanning the gap. The CDR3 length is 13 residues. The CDR3 here is CASSWGGGEKLFF. CDR3 DNA: TGTGCCAGCAGTTGGGGTGGTGGTGAAAAACTGTTTTTT.

The table lists this clone with a few counts. This rearrangement joins TRBV11-2 to TRBJ1-4, with D perhaps TRBD1 (5 bases). V was trimmed by 2 bases and J by 3 bases, leaving 19 bases between them. This CDR3 region has 18 residues. CDR1 and CDR2 (germline): SGHAT, FQNNGV. The CDR3 DNA follows: TGTGCCAGCAGCTTACGCAGGGTCGACCCGCCTCCTAATGAAAAACTGTTTTTT. Protein product: CASSLRRVDPPPNEKLFF.

The table lists this clone with a few counts. The chain joins TRBV27 to TRBJ1-4, with D perhaps TRBD1 (5 bases). Trimming removed 5 bases at V and 7 bases at J, with 17 bases between. The CDR3 loop spans 15 amino acids. The germline gives CDR1 MNHEY, CDR2 SMNVEV (reference sequence). The CDR3 loop reads CASSPPPGLGEKLFF. The CDR3 nucleotides are TGTGCCAGCAGTCCCCCGCCAGGGCTGGGTGAAAAACTGTTTTTT.

This sequence joins TRBV2 and TRBJ2-2; perhaps D is TRBD1 or TRBD2 (5 bases each). CDR1 is SNHLY and CDR2 is FYNNEI in the germline V gene. V was cut by 6 bases and J by 0 bases, with 8 bases left in between. The CDR3 contains 14 residues. The CDR3 sequence is CASSPGPNTGELFF. The CDR3 DNA is TGTGCCAGCAGCCCGGGACCGAACACCGGGGAGCTGTTTTTT. The full variable domain, completed using reference TRBV2 and TRBJ2-2, is EPEVTQTPSHQVTQMGQEVILRCVPISNHLYFYWYRQILGQKVEFLVSFYNNEISEKSEIFDDQFSVERPDGSNFTLKIRSTKLEDSAMYFCASSPGPNTGELFFGEGSRLTVL.

This clone was picked up a small number of times. The rearrangement joins TRBV20-1 to TRBJ1-1, with D unresolved. Germline V gene lookup returns CDR1 DFQATT and CDR2 SNEGSKA (reference sequence). The CDR3 runs 11 residues. The V end was cut by 1 base, the J end by 5 bases, with 5 bases between. The CDR3 nucleotides are TGCAGTGCTAGAGGAAGTACTGAAGCTTTCTTT. Amino acids: CSARGSTEAFF.

The V gene is TRBV19, the J gene TRBJ1-1; 11 nucleotides align to TRBD1. Trimming at V came to 4 bases and at J to 0 bases, leaving 1 base not matched to a gene. Germline V gene lookup returns CDR1 LNHDA and CDR2 SQIVND (reference sequence). The CDR3 is made up of 15 amino acids. CDR3 bases: TGTGCCAGTAGTACGGACAGGGGGCTGAACACTGAAGCTTTCTTT. Translating it yields CASSTDRGLNTEAFF.

This clone was detected once. The chain employs TRBV4-1 and TRBJ2-5; 11 bases match TRBD2. V was clipped by 0 bases and J by 5 bases; unmatched bases: 2. The V gene's germline CDR1 is MGHRA and CDR2 YSYEKL. The CDR3 is 15 residues long. CDR3 bases: TGCGCCAGCAGCCAAGATTGGACTAGCGGGGAGACCCAGTACTTC. Translated, it gives CASSQDWTSGETQYF.

This chain joins TRBV15 and TRBJ2-3; 8 bases line up with TRBD2. The CDR3 contains 15 residues. V shed 5 bases and J 5 bases; nucleotides not matched to a gene: 9. Germline-derived CDR1 and CDR2 are LNHNV and YYDKDF (reference sequence). This CDR3 reads CATSWKQREIDTQYF. CDR3 sequence (DNA): TGTGCCACCAGCTGGAAGCAGCGGGAGATAGATACGCAGTATTTT.

The chain has TRBV28 and TRBJ2-1; maybe TRBD2 (5 bases). The germline gives CDR1 MDHEN, CDR2 SYDVKM. This CDR3 contains 15 residues. The ends were cut back, 6 bases at V and 1 base at J, with 13 bases in the middle. The CDR3 protein is CASSLSEGSYNEQFF. In DNA, the CDR3 is TGTGCCAGCAGCCTAAGTGAGGGTTCCTACAATGAGCAGTTCTTC.

In this sample, this clone turned up once. The chain uses TRBV28 and TRBJ2-7, with 13 bases matching TRBD2. The CDR3 extends over 18 amino acids. The J segment lost 9 bases and the V segment lost 4 bases, leaving 18 bases of the junction unmatched. The germline V gene has CDR1 MDHEN and CDR2 SYDVKM. CDR3 protein: CASSSPGTSGTLAFGQYF. The CDR3 bases are TGTGCCAGCAGTTCCCCCGGGACTAGCGGGACTTTGGCTTTTGGGCAGTACTTC. The full variable domain, its missing parts supplied by reference TRBV28 and TRBJ2-7, is DVKVTQSSRYLVKRTGEKVFLECVQDMDHENMFWYRQDPGLGLRLIYFSYDVKMKEKGDIPEGYSVSREKKERFSLILESASTNQTSMYLCASSSPGTSGTLAFGQYFGPGTRLTVT.

CDR3 in amino acids: CSAGLYEQYF. The CDR3 coding sequence is TGCAGTGCTGGGCTTTACGAGCAGTACTTC. V is TRBV20-1 and J is TRBJ2-7; no clear D gene. The CDR3 is 10 amino acids. Per germline, CDR1 DFQATT and CDR2 SNEGSKA (reference sequence). V was shortened by 5 bases and J by 4 bases, with 6 bases between the two germline ends.

The chain couples TRBV27 to TRBJ2-5; 13 bases match TRBD2. The CDR3 is 17 residues long. The junction had 6 bases not matched to a gene; V was cut back by 5 bases and J by 0 bases. Germline CDR1 is MNHEY and CDR2 is SMNVEV (reference sequence). CDR3 DNA: TGTGCCAGCAGTCCATCCGGGACTAGCGGGAACCAAGAGACCCAGTACTTC. Translation: CASSPSGTSGNQETQYF.

This clone was recorded at least ten times. V is TRBV28 and J is TRBJ1-5; D call uncertain. From germline, CDR1 is MDHEN and CDR2 SYDVKM. With 4 bases removed from V and 0 bases from J, the gap between germline ends came to 7 bases. This CDR3 is built from 14 residues. For the CDR3, the DNA is TGTGCCAGCAGTTCCCACGGTAGCAATCAGCCCCAGCATTTT. It codes for CASSSHGSNQPQHF.

V and J are TRBV15 and TRBJ1-2; no definite D call. In germline, CDR1 is LNHNV, CDR2 YYDKDF (reference sequence). The CDR3 totals 12 residues. V lost 1 base, J lost 4 bases, and 4 bases lay in between. The CDR3: CATSRGLYGYTF. The CDR3 region has the DNA TGTGCCACCAGCAGAGGGCTCTATGGCTACACCTTC. Combining the CDR3 with reference TRBV15 and TRBJ1-2 gives the whole variable domain DAMVIQNPRYQVTQFGKPVTLSCSQTLNHNVMYWYQQKSSQAPKLLFHYYDKDFNNEADTPDNFQSRRPNTSFCFLDIRSPGLGDTAMYLCATSRGLYGYTFGSGTRLTVV.

This clone was picked up a small number of times. The chain links TRBV7-2 to TRBJ1-4, with unresolved D. From germline, CDR1 is SGHTA and CDR2 FQGNSA. Between the trimmed V and J ends, which lost 3 bases and 3 bases, there was a span of 8 bases. The CDR3 contains 14 residues. The CDR3 nucleotides are TGTGCCAGCAGCTTTCTCGGAGCTAATGAAAAACTGTTTTTT. Translated: CASSFLGANEKLFF.